What follows are 2 T cell receptor beta chains derived from one specimen sequenced in a study of long-term antiretroviral therapy in people with HIV. immunoSEQ v3.0 was run at survey level. The assay was immunoSEQ multiplex PCR, and TCRdb's table has in-frame clones only and misses some. The table includes some 43,000 clones, roughly 86% detected once. This sample comprised unsorted PBMCs, obtained 0.1 years before starting antiretroviral therapy. Every receptor here comes from a woman aged 50 to 65 with HIV.

Notes on this clone: Within the sample, other DNA sequences also encode this same CDR3. V is TRBV25-1 and J is TRBJ1-1, with a tentative D call TRBD1 (5 bases). The germline V and J ends were trimmed by 7 bases and 5 bases, with 8 bases remaining between them. The CDR3 contains 11 residues. CDR1 and CDR2 (germline): MGHDK, SYGVNS. The CDR3 here is CASNGGTEAFF. For the CDR3, the DNA is TGTGCCAGCAACGGGGGTACTGAAGCTTTCTTT.

The chain recombines TRBV29-1 with TRBJ1-2, with 8 positions matching TRBD1. The length of the CDR3 is 18 residues. V lost 5 bases to trimming and J lost 6 bases; unmatched junction nucleotides: 23. Germline V gene sequence: CDR1 SQVTM, CDR2 ANQGSEA. CDR3 protein: CSVWYLRGQAGGNDGYTF. In nucleotides, the CDR3 is TGCAGCGTTTGGTACCTCCGGGGACAGGCCGGGGGGAACGATGGCTACACCTTC.